This TCR beta chain was captured in a study of OX40 agonist ivuxolimab in advanced cancers. Study background: All patients had ivuxolimab intravenously every 2 weeks at 0.01 to 10 mg/kg.

V dropped 5 bases and J dropped 6; count of bases not matched to a gene: 8. Germline V gene sequence: CDR1 SEHNR, CDR2 FQNEAQ (reference sequence). The CDR3 has 14 amino acids. TCRdb's table, derived via immunoSEQ multiplex PCR, lists solely in-frame clones and lacks some. The sample carries 50,000 or so clones, 90% to 95% recorded once. Findings of the study overall: At 0.1 to 3.0 mg/kg and by week 6, CD4+ and CD8+ T cells in the blood had expanded clonally.

About this clone itself: Its antigen is not identified.

The chain links TRBV7-9 to TRBJ2-3; 7 bases fit TRBD2. Sequencing used CD4+ or CD8+ T cells sorted from blood, obtained in a trial of the OX40 agonist ivuxolimab. The receptor was isolated from an adult with an advanced solid tumor such as melanoma, head and neck, liver or kidney cancer. The CDR3 reads CASSREGVVDTQYF. Written as DNA, the CDR3 is TGTGCCAGCAGCAGGGAGGGAGTAGTGGATACGCAGTATTTT.